Included here is one T cell receptor (beta chain) sequence, with context. This clone's antigen is unknown. No much larger clone is present one base from it, and per-base qualities are unavailable. These data are taken from a study of shared T cell receptors in the human thymus (dated by TCRdb to about 2021). Regarding the research as a whole: The study examined how self-reactive, shared T-cell receptor alpha chains are generated in the human thymus.

Reading from cysteine to phenylalanine, the CDR3 counts 13 amino acids. Only CDR3 DNA is held: 39 bases, read in frame from base 1. The V end loses 5 bases and the J end loses 2 bases, and a stretch of 10 bases separates them. Per the germline V gene, ENHRY is the CDR1 and SYGVKD is the CDR2. Library method: the immunoSEQ multiplex PCR assay. This immuneACCESS table, as held by TCRdb, lists in-frame sequences with V and J called but not all clones. Of the missing ones, under half trace to an unresolved V gene in checked studies; the others have no known cause. This sample holds 450,000 to 650,000 clones; 70% to 80% were observed only once. More than 0.01% of the sample lies in the top ten. These same data were also listed under a study on human thymus T cells. The second study's authors report: Donors were immunologically healthy infants undergoing open corrective cardiac surgery for congenital heart defects in Finland. The thymus tissue came from surgical resects taken out during corrective cardiac surgery. V and J gene segment usage appeared biased in both thymic and peripheral blood repertoires. The related research found that thymic TCR repertoires overlapped highly between unrelated individuals. The study characterized TCR alpha and beta repertoires from under 10 infant thymus samples and a few related peripheral blood samples. Donor ages ranging from roughly 7 to 250 days were recorded, and 5 or 6 male and a couple of female infants were included in the cohort. Thymocytes were mechanically released from the tissue and were stored as pellets of 10-30 million cells at -70 degrees C. A QIAsymphony instrument was used to extract genomic DNA from frozen cell pellets. Using the immunoSEQ multiplex PCR assay, the TCRB and TCRAD loci were amplified from a standardized quantity of quality-controlled genomic DNA. Amplicons spanned the V(D)J region at a length sufficient to cover the CDR3 and identify V and J genes. The amplicons were sequenced on an Illumina platform via the commercial immunoSEQ service. Primer bias and sequencing errors were corrected as previously described, and TCRAD and TCRB definitions were based on the IMGT database. Analysis of the repertoires was done with immunoSEQ Analyzer 3.0 and VDJTools and included basic statistics, V/J segment usage, diversity estimates, rarefaction and pairwise overlap. Chao1, ChaoE, Efron-Thisted, Shannon and inverse Simpson indices were used to estimate diversity, which was also estimated on datasets down-sampled to the smallest sample. Repertoire overlap was determined by strict matching of CDR3 nucleotide sequence, V gene and J gene, and Jaccard-based multidimensional scaling clustering was applied. On average, thymus samples yielded about 730,000 unique TCRB clonotypes, whereas blood samples yielded about 80,000.

The chain employs TRBV10-3 and TRBJ2-7; no confident D gene assignment can be made. Sequencing was done on a sample of thymocytes. The TCR was taken from a boy under two years old with a congenital heart defect. Donor details come from another sample of the same person, matched by shared clones. The CDR3 reads CAISSGLAYEQYF. The nucleotides are TGTGCCATCAGTTCGGGTCTAGCCTACGAGCAGTACTTC.